The next 30 T cell receptor beta chains were all read from a single sample in a study of identical twins' blood T cells (dated by TCRdb to about 2013). Library method: 5' RACE. Instrument used: Illumina Genome Analyzer IIx. TCRdb trimmed public reads at Q25 via fastp, called clones via MiXCR and kept in-frame beta chains. Every CDR3 protein is listed once, alongside the most common genes and DNA of its rows. The sample data list hundreds of thousands of distinct CDR3 sequences, and approximately 30% of these were observed just once. The ten largest clones add up to about 6% of the sample. The sequenced sample consisted of PBMCs. These TCRs come from a woman aged 18-49 years in good health.

This clonotype was picked up a small number of times. The V call is TRBV5-4, the J call TRBJ2-2; D is undetermined. Between the trimmed V and J ends, which lost 6 bases and 2 bases, there was a span of 17 bases. The CDR3 is 16 residues long. CDR1 SGHNT and CDR2 YYREEE come from the germline V gene (reference sequence). The CDR3 protein is CASTNRAAVNTGELFF. DNA of the CDR3: TGTGCCAGCACCAACCGAGCAGCCGTCAACACCGGGGAGCTGTTTTTT.

The rearrangement links TRBV9 to TRBJ2-1, with D unclear. Per the germline V gene, CDR1 is SGDLS and CDR2 is YYNGEE. V lost 4 bases, J lost 0 bases, and 11 bases lay in between. The CDR3 runs to 15 residues. The chain's CDR3 is CASSFMTGSYNEQFF. In DNA, the CDR3 is TGTGCCAGCAGCTTTATGACTGGCTCCTACAATGAGCAGTTCTTC.

This chain joins TRBV12-3 or TRBV12-4 and TRBJ2-3; TRBD2 agrees at 11 bases. This CDR3 comprises 17 residues. After removal of 5 bases from V and 10 bases from J, the junction contained 17 bases not matched to a gene. The CDR3 DNA is TGTGCCAGCAGTCTATACGCGGGACTAGCGGTACGTGGGGCGCAGTATTTT. Residues: CASSLYAGLAVRGAQYF.

The V call is TRBV19, the J call TRBJ2-1; D is undetermined. Germline CDR1 reads LNHDA; CDR2 reads SQIVND (reference sequence). The CDR3 is made up of 15 amino acids. The ends were cut back, 7 bases at V and 6 bases at J, with 19 bases in the middle. CDR3 sequence reads: CASTPRDFVFNEQFF. In nucleotides, the CDR3 is TGTGCCAGTACCCCCAGAGACTTTGTATTCAATGAGCAGTTCTTC. The entire variable domain, with the rest obtained from reference TRBV19 and TRBJ2-1, is as follows: DGGITQSPKYLFRKEGQNVTLSCEQNLNHDAMYWYRQDPGQGLRLIYYSQIVNDFQKGDIAEGYSVSREKKESFPLTVTSAQKNPTAFYLCASTPRDFVFNEQFFGPGTRLTVL.

This chain joins TRBV11-2 and TRBJ2-1, with TRBD2 matching over 9 bases. J was trimmed by 7 bases and V by 2 bases; bases with no gene match: 12. The germline V gene encodes CDR1 SGHAT and CDR2 FQNNGV. This CDR3 is built from 17 residues. For the CDR3, the DNA is TGTGCCAGCAGCTTATCCCCCCCCGGCGGGGGGGCGAATGAGCAGTTCTTC. It specifies CASSLSPPGGGANEQFF.

This clonotype has a handful of counts. The chain joins TRBV29-1 to TRBJ1-4; D gene ambiguous. V lost 3 bases and J 7 bases, leaving 3 bases between the germline ends. In germline, CDR1 is SQVTM, CDR2 ANQGSEA. This CDR3 has 10 amino acids. CDR3 coding DNA: TGCAGCGTTGAGACTGAAAAACTGTTTTTT. Its protein product is CSVETEKLFF. Filled out from reference TRBV29-1 and TRBJ1-4, the complete variable domain reads SAVISQKPSRDICQRGTSLTIQCQVDSQVTMMFWYRQQPGQSLTLIATANQGSEATYESGFVIDKFPISRPNLTFSTLTVSNMSPEDSSIYLCSVETEKLFFGSGTQLSVL.

The CDR3 coding sequence is TGTGCCAGCAGTTTTGGGGACGGGAAAAACATTCAGTACTTC. Translation: CASSFGDGKNIQYF. The gene calls are TRBV12-3 or TRBV12-4 and TRBJ2-4; D may match TRBD1 or TRBD2 (5 bases each). This CDR3 is built from 14 residues. The V end was cut by 3 bases, the J end by 4 bases, with 10 bases between.

V gene TRBV7-2 combines with J gene TRBJ1-1; no clear D. Between the trimmed V and J ends, which lost 3 bases and 4 bases, there was a span of 9 bases. CDR3 size: 13 residues. Germline lookup yields CDR1 SGHTA and CDR2 FQGNSA. The CDR3 DNA is TGTGCCAGCAGCTTTGCCGCGGGCACTGAAGCTTTCTTT. Amino acids: CASSFAAGTEAFF.

This chain connects TRBV25-1 to TRBJ1-1; 8 nucleotides agree with TRBD1. Germline CDR1 and CDR2: MGHDK and SYGVNS. J lost 6 bases, V lost 4 bases, and 10 bases had no gene match. CDR3 length: 15 residues. CDR3 protein: CASSARTGKSAEAFF. In DNA form, the CDR3 reads TGTGCCAGCAGTGCCCGGACAGGGAAGTCCGCTGAAGCTTTCTTT.

This clonotype was seen only once. The chain employs TRBV9 and TRBJ2-5, with 13 bases identical to TRBD2. Germline trimming cut 5 bases from V and 1 base from J; bases unmatched to any gene: 5. The length of the CDR3 is 16 residues. Germline V lookup: CDR1 SGDLS, CDR2 YYNGEE. Written as DNA, the CDR3 is TGTGCCAGCAGTCCAGGACTAGCGGGAGCCCAAGAGACCCAGTACTTC. Encoded protein: CASSPGLAGAQETQYF.

The sample holds many counts of this clonotype. The rearrangement uses TRBV20-1 and TRBJ2-4; the D gene is possibly TRBD2 (7 bases). Germline values: CDR1 DFQATT, CDR2 SNEGSKA (reference sequence). V was pared by 6 bases and J by 6 bases, with 21 bases between. CDR3 length: 15 amino acids. In DNA, the CDR3 is TGCAGTGCCCTCTTCGGGGGGCTCTTTCCAAACATTCAGTACTTC. Amino acid sequence: CSALFGGLFPNIQYF.

The chain carries TRBV7-9 and TRBJ2-3, with 7 bases matching TRBD1. The J call may be in error: the DNA end matches TRBJ1-5 better. CDR1 and CDR2 from the germline V gene are SEHNR and FQNEAQ (reference sequence). The CDR3 has 13 residues. The CDR3 nucleotides read TGTGCCAGCACAGGGGGGGACACAGATACGCAGCATTTT. Translation: CASTGGDTDTQHF.

This clonotype has more than one count but fewer than ten. This rearrangement joins TRBV20-1 to TRBJ1-1; D unclear. This CDR3 is built from 15 residues. Trimming cost V 5 bases and J 0 bases, with 16 bases left between them. Germline assignment: CDR1 DFQATT and CDR2 SNEGSKA (reference sequence). CDR3 DNA sequence: TGCAGTGCTTCATCTCCGAACCTTATGAACACTGAAGCTTTCTTT. Its protein is CSASSPNLMNTEAFF.

The chain has TRBV5-1 and TRBJ1-1; D remains ambiguous. Germline CDR1 SGHRS, CDR2 YFSETQ. The CDR3 runs 14 residues. With 0 bases removed from V and 4 bases from J, the gap between germline ends came to 10 bases. This CDR3 is CASSLGSGFTEAFF. For the CDR3, the DNA is TGCGCCAGCAGCTTGGGATCTGGATTCACTGAAGCTTTCTTT.

This clonotype was observed a few times. The genes are TRBV4-3 and TRBJ2-1, with no clear D. The germline V and J ends were trimmed by 1 base and 8 bases, with 9 bases remaining between them. Germline values: CDR1 LGHNA, CDR2 YSLEER. The CDR3 spans 13 residues. Here the CDR3 DNA reads TGCGCCAGCAGCCAAGGGTGGAGCGATGAGCAGTTCTTC. Protein sequence: CASSQGWSDEQFF.

In this sample, this clonotype turned up a few times. This rearrangement joins TRBV13 to TRBJ1-3; 8 bases map to TRBD1. The V and J ends lost 5 bases and 6 bases, in that order; junction bases with no gene match: 6. CDR1 and CDR2 (germline): PRHDT, FYEKMQ (reference sequence). The CDR3 is 14 residues long. The CDR3 spells CASSPGTGKNTIYF. The CDR3 coding sequence is TGTGCCAGCAGCCCCGGGACAGGAAAAAACACCATATATTTT.

This clonotype was seen more than once but under ten times. The rearrangement uses TRBV5-1 and TRBJ1-1; maybe TRBD1 (5 bases). With 4 bases removed from V and 4 bases from J, the gap between germline ends came to 20 bases. The CDR3 length is 16 residues. Germline V gives CDR1 SGHRS, CDR2 YFSETQ. CDR3 bases: TGCGCCAGCAGCCGACTCAGAGCTGGGGCCGGCACTGAAGCTTTCTTT. It encodes CASSRLRAGAGTEAFF.

The sample holds a few counts of this clonotype. CDR3: CASSLSGRNQPQHF. The CDR3 DNA reads as TGTGCCAGCAGTTTATCCGGTCGCAATCAGCCCCAGCATTTT. The chain couples TRBV28 to TRBJ1-5; no clear D gene. Per the germline V gene, CDR1 is MDHEN and CDR2 is SYDVKM. The CDR3 runs 14 residues. Trimming removed 1 base at V and 2 bases at J, with 6 bases between.

This clonotype was found many times. CDR3 region: CSASVISTEAFF. The CDR3, as DNA: TGCAGTGCTAGCGTTATTAGCACTGAAGCTTTCTTT. The rearrangement uses TRBV20-1 and TRBJ1-1; D gene uncertain. The germline gives CDR1 DFQATT, CDR2 SNEGSKA (reference sequence). V lost 3 bases and J lost 4, with 9 bases in between. This CDR3 spans 12 amino acids.

The J gene is TRBJ2-7, the V gene TRBV15; no reliable D call. The CDR3 contains 13 residues. The V and J ends lost 0 bases and 9 bases respectively, with 12 bases between them. Per the germline V gene, CDR1 is LNHNV and CDR2 is YYDKDF (reference sequence). DNA for the CDR3: TGTGCCACCAGCAGAGATAATTGGTCCAGGCAGTACTTC. It codes for CATSRDNWSRQYF.

The chain couples TRBV5-1 to TRBJ2-1, with D hard to call. CDR1 SGHRS and CDR2 YFSETQ come from the germline V gene. This CDR3 contains 15 residues. V lost 5 bases to trimming and J lost 5 bases, with 17 bases between them. The CDR3, as DNA: TGCGCCAGCAGACAAGGTCCCATCGGCAACAATGAGCAGTTCTTC. Its protein is CASRQGPIGNNEQFF. Looking up the rest from reference TRBV5-1 and TRBJ2-1 gives the full variable domain: KAGVTQTPRYLIKTRGQQVTLSCSPISGHRSVSWYQQTPGQGLQFLFEYFSETQRNKGNFPGRFSGRQFSNSRSEMNVSTLELGDSALYLCASRQGPIGNNEQFFGPGTRLTVL.

The J gene is TRBJ2-5, the V gene TRBV20-1; D not resolved. Germline CDR1 DFQATT, CDR2 SNEGSKA (reference sequence). V was trimmed by 2 bases and J by 1 base, leaving 11 bases between them. The CDR3 length is 14 residues. The CDR3 is CSARSRTRQETQYF. The CDR3, as DNA: TGCAGTGCTAGATCGCGGACCCGCCAAGAGACCCAGTACTTC.

Many counts were recorded for this clonotype. The chain is built from TRBV19 and TRBJ1-4, with D uncertain. The CDR3 covers 14 residues. Trimming shortened V by 10 bases and J by 5 bases, and 17 bases separated the two germline ends. From germline, CDR1 is LNHDA and CDR2 SQIVND (reference sequence). CDR3 residues: CATYTRTGNEKLFF. CDR3 DNA sequence: TGTGCCACTTACACAAGGACGGGGAATGAAAAACTGTTTTTT.

This clonotype was counted only a few times. The chain couples TRBV7-9 to TRBJ1-3; the match to TRBD1 covers 7 bases. The V gene's germline CDR1 is SEHNR and CDR2 FQNEAQ (reference sequence). This CDR3 has 15 residues. Losses at the gene ends were 5 bases for V and 4 bases for J; bases not matched to a gene: 8. The CDR3 loop is CASSNDRAVGNTIYF. CDR3 DNA sequence: TGTGCCAGCAGCAACGACAGGGCGGTCGGAAACACCATATATTTT.

The sample holds a few counts of this clonotype. The V call is TRBV7-2, the J call TRBJ2-2; no definite D call. Per the germline V gene, CDR1 is SGHTA and CDR2 is FQGNSA. The CDR3 covers 12 residues. V was trimmed by 6 bases and J by 6 bases, leaving 8 bases between them. The CDR3 region has the DNA TGTGCCAGCAGACTAATTTCCGGGGAGCTGTTTTTT. Translated: CASRLISGELFF.

V and J are TRBV2 and TRBJ1-2, with D unclear. Trimming removed 7 bases at V and 8 bases at J, with 29 bases between. CDR1 is SNHLY and CDR2 is FYNNEI in the germline V gene. This CDR3 is built from 17 residues. CDR3 amino acids: CASKERDSFYTLLGYTF. CDR3 coding DNA: TGTGCCAGCAAGGAAAGGGATTCTTTTTATACCCTGTTGGGCTACACCTTC.

This clonotype was recorded a few times. The chain is built from TRBV7-6 and TRBJ1-2; D remains ambiguous. The CDR3 has 13 amino acids. CDR1 and CDR2 from the germline V gene are SGHVS and FNYEAQ. The ends were cut back, 1 base at V and 6 bases at J, with 9 bases in the middle. The CDR3 is CASSLEGRDGYTF. In nucleotides, the CDR3 is TGTGCCAGCAGCTTAGAGGGCCGGGATGGCTACACCTTC.

This chain connects TRBV20-1 to TRBJ1-3; D remains unclear. The CDR3 sequence is 14 residues long. The V gene lost 0 bases and the J gene lost 0 bases, with 6 bases spanning the gap. Looked up from germline, CDR1 is DFQATT and CDR2 is SNEGSKA (reference sequence). The CDR3 sequence: CSARDARSGNTIYF. CDR3 nucleotide sequence: TGCAGTGCTAGAGATGCCCGCTCTGGAAACACCATATATTTT.

The chain has TRBV18 and TRBJ2-1; D is tentatively TRBD1 or TRBD2 (5 bases each). The V end lost 6 bases, the J end lost 12 bases, and 12 bases lay between the germline ends. CDR1 is KGHSH and CDR2 is LQKENI in the germline V gene. The CDR3 totals 11 residues. CDR3 coding DNA: TGTGCCAGCTCCTCGACGGGACCGCAGTTCTTC. It encodes CASSSTGPQFF.

This clonotype appeared many times. This rearrangement joins TRBV6-2 or TRBV6-3 to TRBJ2-1; weak D call: TRBD1 (5 bases). CDR1 and CDR2 (germline): MNHEY, SVGEGT. CDR3 length equals 14 residues. V was pared by 2 bases and J by 7 bases, with 12 bases between. The CDR3 protein is CASSYRNQGNEQFF. The CDR3 DNA reads TGTGCCAGCAGTTACCGAAATCAGGGTAATGAGCAGTTCTTC.